This T cell receptor (beta chain) was documented in a study of blood T cell repertoires in COVID-19. The wider study: There were acute and convalescent COVID-19 samples, and they came from the United States, Italy and Spain. The cDNA or gDNA used as material had been derived from T cells, B-cell-depleted T cells, or PBMCs.

Data came from immunoSEQ multiplex PCR; TCRdb stores just in-frame clones and leaves some out. The sample carries more than 10,000 clones, roughly 73% recorded once. Trimming took 2 bases from V and 1 from J; bases not matched to a gene: 10. CDR3 length equals 18 residues. Germline CDR1 LGHDT, CDR2 YNNKEL (reference sequence). This clone showed up just a few times. The sequence was collected from a human donor in a cohort sampled during active COVID-19. Specimen: peripheral blood. The chain joins TRBV3-1 (or the pseudogene TRBV3-2) to TRBJ2-2, with 7 bases matching TRBD2. The CDR3 DNA follows: TGTGCCAGCAGCCAAAAGAATCTCGGCGGGGGGAACACCGGGGAGCTGTTTTTT. Encoded protein: CASSQKNLGGGNTGELFF.